These 17 T cell receptor beta chains were sequenced from one sample in a study of cytomegalovirus exposure and HLA in healthy donors. The PCR ran on 60 Vbeta and 13 Jbeta primers. Only in-frame clones appear in the TCRdb table, and some are missing; sequencing was by immunoSEQ multiplex PCR. The sample consists of 170,000 or so clones, about four fifths of them appearing once. Sequencing used PBMCs. The receptor set was obtained from a man between 18 and 35 years old in good health and CMV-seronegative.

The chain couples TRBV7-3 to TRBJ2-1; 11 positions agree with TRBD2. V trimming: 6 bases; J trimming: 8 bases; junction bases outside the gene matches: 9. The germline CDR1 and CDR2 sequences are SGHTA and FQGTGA. The CDR3 has 15 residues. This CDR3 reads CASSLAGGGFDEQFF. In DNA form, the CDR3 reads TGTGCCAGCAGTCTAGCGGGAGGCGGGTTCGATGAGCAGTTCTTC.

This chain links TRBV7-6 with TRBJ2-5; 7 bases agree with TRBD1. Matching the DNA end better, TRBJ2-7 makes the J call doubtful. The CDR3 is made up of 14 amino acids. Looked up from germline, CDR1 is SGHVS and CDR2 is FNYEAQ. The CDR3, as DNA: TGTGCCAGCAGCGGACAGGAGAGCTCCTACGAGCAGTACTTC. It translates to CASSGQESSYEQYF.

This clone has a handful of counts. The chain uses TRBV7-6 and TRBJ1-5; no clear D gene. This CDR3 has 13 amino acids. V shed 5 bases and J shed 9 bases, with 14 bases lying between them. Germline assignment: CDR1 SGHVS and CDR2 FNYEAQ. For the CDR3, the DNA is TGTGCCAGCAGCCTCAAGGAGGGCGGGCCCCAGCATTTT. Residues: CASSLKEGGPQHF. Variable domain in full (rest from reference TRBV7-6 and TRBJ1-5): GAGVSQSPRYKVTKRGQDVALRCDPISGHVSLYWYRQALGQGPEFLTYFNYEAQQDKSGLPNDRFSAERPEGSISTLTIQRTEQRDSAMYRCASSLKEGGPQHFGDGTRLSIL.

The rearrangement uses TRBV7-2 and TRBJ2-1; the D gene is possibly TRBD2 (6 bases). From germline, CDR1 is SGHTA and CDR2 FQGNSA. The CDR3 consists of 16 residues. V dropped 4 bases and J dropped 4 bases, with 17 bases sitting between them. CDR3 loop: CASSSKAGTRYNEQFF. In nucleotides, the CDR3 is TGTGCCAGCAGCTCGAAGGCGGGGACTCGTTACAATGAGCAGTTCTTC.

This clone appeared once. The chain's CDR3 is CASSLRAGRNEQFF. As DNA, the CDR3 is TGTGCCAGCAGTTTACGGGCAGGGCGCAATGAGCAGTTCTTC. This chain connects TRBV28 to TRBJ2-1; perhaps TRBD1 as D (5 bases). V was cut by 2 bases and J by 6 bases, with 11 bases left in between. CDR1 MDHEN and CDR2 SYDVKM come from the germline V gene. CDR3 length: 14 residues. The variable domain in full, with the rest retrieved from reference TRBV28 and TRBJ2-1, is DVKVTQSSRYLVKRTGEKVFLECVQDMDHENMFWYRQDPGLGLRLIYFSYDVKMKEKGDIPEGYSVSREKKERFSLILESASTNQTSMYLCASSLRAGRNEQFFGPGTRLTVL.

This rearrangement joins TRBV6-1 to TRBJ2-5; D possibly corresponds to TRBD1 (5 bases). With the DNA end fitting TRBJ2-7 better, the J assignment may be wrong. Germline CDR1 reads MNHNS; CDR2 reads SASEGT. CDR3 length equals 15 residues. Written as DNA, the CDR3 is TGTGCCAGCAGTGAATGGGGCAGGGTCCCCTACGAGCAGTACTTC. Protein product: CASSEWGRVPYEQYF.

The rearrangement joins TRBV5-4 to TRBJ2-5; maybe TRBD1 (6 bases). Germline assignment: CDR1 SGHNT and CDR2 YYREEE (reference sequence). V was shortened by 4 bases and J by 1 base, with 11 bases between the two germline ends. CDR3 length: 14 amino acids. The CDR3: CASSGQRLQETQYF. The CDR3 bases are TGTGCCAGCAGCGGACAGCGCCTCCAAGAGACCCAGTACTTC.

The V and J genes are TRBV2 and TRBJ2-1; 11 bases are shared with TRBD1. Trimming took 11 bases from V and 7 from J; bases not matched to a gene: 25. In germline, CDR1 is SNHLY, CDR2 FYNNEI. CDR3 length: 19 residues. CDR3 in amino acids: CAVDGVGQGARRGANEQFF. In nucleotides, the CDR3 is TGTGCCGTCGACGGGGTAGGACAGGGGGCGAGACGTGGGGCGAATGAGCAGTTCTTC.

V and J are TRBV18 and TRBJ2-6; 7 bases align to TRBD1. The CDR3 extends over 15 amino acids. Germline V gene data show CDR1 as KGHSH and CDR2 as LQKENI. Germline trimming cut 7 bases from V and 0 bases from J; bases unmatched to any gene: 3. The CDR3, as DNA: TGTGCCAGCTTAGGGACAGCCTCTGGGGCCAACGTCCTGACTTTC. Protein product: CASLGTASGANVLTF.

About this clone: Additional DNA sequences in this sample encode the identical CDR3. This chain links TRBV27 with TRBJ2-7; 9 bases are shared with TRBD1. Losses at the gene ends were 6 bases for V and 4 bases for J; bases not matched to a gene: 7. The CDR3 has 14 residues. Germline V gene lookup returns CDR1 MNHEY and CDR2 SMNVEV (reference sequence). CDR3 loop: CASSFGQGPYEQYF. The CDR3, as DNA: TGTGCCAGCAGCTTCGGACAGGGGCCATACGAGCAGTACTTC.

The chain uses TRBV5-1 and TRBJ2-3; D gene unclear. The germline V gene has CDR1 SGHRS and CDR2 YFSETQ. V was shortened by 0 bases and J by 6 bases, with 11 bases between the two germline ends. The CDR3 contains 14 residues. The CDR3 is CASSLGLEVDTQYF. The DNA for the CDR3 is TGCGCCAGCAGCTTGGGTCTAGAAGTTGATACGCAGTATTTT.

The chain has TRBV6-5 and TRBJ1-4; D unclear. CDR1 is MNHEY, CDR2 SVGAGI, per germline. Trimming left V 6 bases short and J 5 bases short, with 13 bases between. The CDR3 consists of 14 residues. The CDR3 is CASSLLRGNEKLFF. Here the CDR3 DNA reads TGTGCCAGCAGCTTACTCCGAGGGAATGAAAAACTGTTTTTT.

This clone was picked up a small number of times. The chain links TRBV29-1 to TRBJ2-1; TRBD2 is a possible D gene (5 bases). Trimming shortened V by 2 bases and J by 0 bases, and 5 bases separated the two germline ends. Germline V CDR1 and CDR2: SQVTM, ANQGSEA. The CDR3 loop spans 13 amino acids. The CDR3 DNA reads as TGCAGCGTTGAACGGGACTCCTACAATGAGCAGTTCTTC. Protein: CSVERDSYNEQFF.

The V gene is TRBV6-5, the J gene TRBJ1-3, with D possibly TRBD1 on 5 matching bases. Trimming left V 10 bases short and J 0 bases short, with 13 bases between. The CDR3 is made up of 14 amino acids. The germline V gene encodes CDR1 MNHEY and CDR2 SVGAGI. The CDR3 DNA sequence: TGTGCCAATCGGGGGGGAGGCTCTGGAAACACCATATATTTT. Translated: CANRGGGSGNTIYF.

This clone was found a few times. The J gene is TRBJ2-7, the V gene TRBV2; D may be TRBD2 (6 bases). V dropped 7 bases and J dropped 1 base, with 8 bases sitting between them. Germline V CDR1 and CDR2: SNHLY, FYNNEI. The CDR3 runs to 12 residues. The DNA for the CDR3 is TGTGCCAGCACGGGAGCATCCTACGAGCAGTACTTC. Protein: CASTGASYEQYF.

V and J are TRBV5-1 and TRBJ2-7; 8 nucleotides agree with TRBD1. V lost 1 base to trimming and J lost 4 bases; unmatched junction nucleotides: 7. The CDR3 spans 15 residues. Germline V gene lookup returns CDR1 SGHRS and CDR2 YFSETQ. In DNA, the CDR3 is TGCGCCAGCAGCTTGTTGGCAGGGGGCTTGTACGAGCAGTACTTC. Its translation is CASSLLAGGLYEQYF.

The chain links TRBV28 to TRBJ2-7; 7 bases agree with TRBD1. CDR1 is MDHEN and CDR2 is SYDVKM in the germline V gene. This CDR3 comprises 13 residues. The ends lost 6 bases at V and 1 base at J; junction bases unmatched: 3. CDR3 nucleotides: TGTGCCAGCAGGCCCAGGGGGTCCTACGAGCAGTACTTC. It encodes CASRPRGSYEQYF.